This is a list of T cell receptor beta chains from one sample in a study of control samples from healthy donors and cancer patients. TCRdb's table, derived via immunoSEQ multiplex PCR, lists solely in-frame clones and lacks some. The table lists 130,000 to 150,000 clones, about 90% of them singletons. The specimen was blood. These receptors all stem from a man aged 25 to 40 in good health. The CDR3 runs from the conserved cysteine through the conserved F or W. D genes are given only for firm matches.

J: TRBJ1-2
D: TRBD1
V: TRBV28
DNA: TGTGCCAGCAGCCAACCGGGACAGGGGGTGGCCTATGGCTACACCTTC
CDR3: CASSQPGQGVAYGYTF

J: TRBJ1-1
D: .
V: TRBV11-2
DNA: TGTGCCAGCAGCTTAGGCCCCGGGCGGAACACTGAAGCTTTCTTT
CDR3: CASSLGPGRNTEAFF

J: TRBJ2-7
D: .
V: TRBV4-1
DNA: TGCGCCAGCAGCCAAGCCCCACACAATTACGAGCAGTACTTC
CDR3: CASSQAPHNYEQYF

J: TRBJ1-2
D: TRBD1
V: TRBV12-5
DNA: TGTGCTAGTGGTTTGGCAGGGGACAGGTCTTCTGGCTACACCTTC
CDR3: CASGLAGDRSSGYTF

J: TRBJ1-5
D: .
V: TRBV24-1
DNA: TGTGCCACCAGTGATTTTGGGAATCAGCCCCAGCATTTT
CDR3: CATSDFGNQPQHF

J: TRBJ2-1
D: .
V: TRBV27
DNA: TGTGCCAGCAGTTCCCGACTCACGACTAGTCTCAATGAGCAGTTCTTC
CDR3: CASSSRLTTSLNEQFF

J: TRBJ1-1
D: .
V: TRBV9
DNA: TGTGCCAGCAGCGTAGAAGGGAGGGCCACTGAAGCTTTCTTT
CDR3: CASSVEGRATEAFF

J: TRBJ1-1
D: .
V: TRBV29-1
DNA: TGCAGCGTTGAGGGGGGAAGGGCGAACACTGAAGCTTTCTTT
CDR3: CSVEGGRANTEAFF

J: TRBJ1-6
D: TRBD1
V: TRBV9
DNA: TGTGCCAGCAGCGAGGAGGGACAGGGTGGTTCACCCCTCCACTTT
CDR3: CASSEEGQGGSPLHF

J: TRBJ1-2
D: .
V: TRBV5-4
DNA: TGTGCCAGCAGCTTGTGGGGGTCCGACCACTATGGCTACACCTTC
CDR3: CASSLWGSDHYGYTF

J: TRBJ2-2
D: TRBD1
V: TRBV27
DNA: TGTGCCAGCAGTCGGGGGGACAGGGGGCTACGTACCGGGGAGCTGTTTTTT
CDR3: CASSRGDRGLRTGELFF